This entry features one T cell receptor (beta chain) sequence. As yet, its antigen is unknown. Authors of the study amplified TCR beta CDR3 regions from RNA transcripts. The TCR CDR3 was amplified in a first-round RT-PCR using the HTBI primer set. TCRdb reprocessed the multiplex PCR reads via MiXCR and lists one record per CDR3 protein. The sample includes about 840,000 distinct CDR3 sequences, around 39% seen only once; the top ten take about 9%. V was clipped by 5 bases and J by 4 bases; unmatched bases: 10. The CDR3 extends over 15 amino acids. Germline V gene lookup returns CDR1 SEHNR and CDR2 FQNEAQ (reference sequence). This sample is drawn from a study of T cells in Graves' hyperthyroidism and ophthalmopathy. Whole-study context: Peripheral blood was collected at initial diagnosis, before any treatment. Study-wide results and caveats: Most expanded thyroid clonotypes above 0.001 recurred in blood.

Subjects aged 18 to 65 presented with newly diagnosed hyperthyroidism of less than 2 months' duration. Uncontrolled infection, other autoimmune disease, pregnancy or lactation disqualified patients from enrolment. The chain is built from TRBV7-9 and TRBJ2-5; 7 bases are shared with TRBD2. The sample taken for sequencing was blood. The sequence was collected from a man between 18 and 35 years old with Graves' hyperthyroidism. The CDR3 DNA reads TGTGCCAGCAGCCAGGCGGGAGCCCCTCGAGAGACCCAGTACTTC. Its translation: CASSQAGAPRETQYF.